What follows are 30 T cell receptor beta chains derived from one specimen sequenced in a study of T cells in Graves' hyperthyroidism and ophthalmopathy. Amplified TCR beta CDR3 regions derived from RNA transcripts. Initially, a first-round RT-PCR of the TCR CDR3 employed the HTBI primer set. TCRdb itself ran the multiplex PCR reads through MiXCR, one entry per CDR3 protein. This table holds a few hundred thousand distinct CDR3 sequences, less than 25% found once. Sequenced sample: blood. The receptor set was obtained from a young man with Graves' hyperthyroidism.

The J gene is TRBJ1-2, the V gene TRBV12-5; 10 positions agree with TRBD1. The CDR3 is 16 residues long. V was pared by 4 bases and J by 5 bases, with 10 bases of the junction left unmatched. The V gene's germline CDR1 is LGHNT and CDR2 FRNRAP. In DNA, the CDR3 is TGTGCTAGTGGTTCGTCCTCCGCGGGACAGGGGTATGGCTACACCTTC. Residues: CASGSSSAGQGYGYTF. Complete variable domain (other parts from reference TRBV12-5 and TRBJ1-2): DARVTQTPRHKVTEMGQEVTMRCQPILGHNTVFWYRQTMMQGLELLAYFRNRAPLDDSGMPKDRFSAEMPDATLATLKIQPSEPRDSAVYFCASGSSSAGQGYGYTFGSGTRLTVV.

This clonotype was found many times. CDR3 coding DNA: TGTGCCACCAGCCTACAGTTTTGGAGCAATCAGCCCCAGCATTTT. Its translation is CATSLQFWSNQPQHF. V is TRBV15 and J is TRBJ1-5; D call uncertain. Germline V gives CDR1 LNHNV, CDR2 YYDKDF (reference sequence). The V end lost 5 bases, the J end lost 1 base, and 12 bases lay between the germline ends. The CDR3 extends over 15 amino acids. Complete variable domain (other parts from reference TRBV15 and TRBJ1-5): DAMVIQNPRYQVTQFGKPVTLSCSQTLNHNVMYWYQQKSSQAPKLLFHYYDKDFNNEADTPDNFQSRRPNTSFCFLDIRSPGLGDTAMYLCATSLQFWSNQPQHFGDGTRLSIL.

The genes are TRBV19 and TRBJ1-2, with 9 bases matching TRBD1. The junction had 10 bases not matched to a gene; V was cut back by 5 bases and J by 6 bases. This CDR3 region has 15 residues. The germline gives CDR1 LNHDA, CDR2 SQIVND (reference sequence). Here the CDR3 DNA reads TGTGCCAGTAGTTCCGGACCGGGACAGGGACATGGCTACACCTTC. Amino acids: CASSSGPGQGHGYTF.

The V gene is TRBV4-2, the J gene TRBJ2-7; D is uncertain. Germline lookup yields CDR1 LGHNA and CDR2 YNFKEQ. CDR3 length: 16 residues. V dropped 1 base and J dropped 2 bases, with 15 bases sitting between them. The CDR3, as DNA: TGTGCCAGCAGCCAAGTTTCACAGCCGACCACCTACGAGCAGTACTTC. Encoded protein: CASSQVSQPTTYEQYF.

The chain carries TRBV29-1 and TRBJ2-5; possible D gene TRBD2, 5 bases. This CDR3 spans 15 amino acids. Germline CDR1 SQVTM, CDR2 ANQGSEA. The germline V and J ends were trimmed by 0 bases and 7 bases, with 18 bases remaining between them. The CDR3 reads CSVEDRVATEGTQYF. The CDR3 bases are TGCAGCGTTGAAGATCGGGTAGCCACCGAGGGGACCCAGTACTTC.

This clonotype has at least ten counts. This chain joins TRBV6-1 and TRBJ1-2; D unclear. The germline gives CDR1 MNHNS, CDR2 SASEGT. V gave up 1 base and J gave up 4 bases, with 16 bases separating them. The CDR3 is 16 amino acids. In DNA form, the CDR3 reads TGTGCCAGCAGTGAAGGCCCCGGTCGAGGAATCTATGGCTACACCTTC. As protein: CASSEGPGRGIYGYTF.

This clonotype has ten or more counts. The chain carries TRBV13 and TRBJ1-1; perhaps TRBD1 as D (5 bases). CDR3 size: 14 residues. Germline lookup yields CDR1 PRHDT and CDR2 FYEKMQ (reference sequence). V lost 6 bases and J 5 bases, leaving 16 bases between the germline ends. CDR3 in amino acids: CASRAKGRRTEAFF. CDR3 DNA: TGTGCCAGCAGGGCTAAGGGGAGAAGGACTGAAGCTTTCTTT. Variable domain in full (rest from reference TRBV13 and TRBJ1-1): AAGVIQSPRHLIKEKRETATLKCYPIPRHDTVYWYQQGPGQDPQFLISFYEKMQSDKGSIPDRFSAQQFSDYHSELNMSSLELGDSALYFCASRAKGRRTEAFFGQGTRLTVV.

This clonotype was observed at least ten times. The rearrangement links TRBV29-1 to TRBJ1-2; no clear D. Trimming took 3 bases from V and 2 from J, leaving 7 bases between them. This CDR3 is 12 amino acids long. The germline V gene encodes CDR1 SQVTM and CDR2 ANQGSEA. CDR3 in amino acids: CSVDGSNYGYTF. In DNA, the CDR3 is TGCAGCGTTGATGGGTCCAACTATGGCTACACCTTC.

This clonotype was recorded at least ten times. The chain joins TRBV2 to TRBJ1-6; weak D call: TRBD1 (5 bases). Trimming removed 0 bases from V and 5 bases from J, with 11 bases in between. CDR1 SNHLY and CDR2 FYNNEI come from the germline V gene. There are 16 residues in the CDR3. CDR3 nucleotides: TGTGCCAGCAGTGAAGCGGGGGGACCCGATAATTCACCCCTCCACTTT. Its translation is CASSEAGGPDNSPLHF.

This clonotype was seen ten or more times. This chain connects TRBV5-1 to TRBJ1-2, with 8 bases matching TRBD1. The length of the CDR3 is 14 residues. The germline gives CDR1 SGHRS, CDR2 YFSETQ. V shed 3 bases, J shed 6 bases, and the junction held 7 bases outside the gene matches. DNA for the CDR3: TGCGCCAGCAGCTACGGACAGGGTGTGAATGGCTACACCTTC. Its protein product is CASSYGQGVNGYTF.

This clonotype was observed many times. CDR3 protein: CATSAGFNQPQHF. For the CDR3, the DNA is TGTGCCACCAGTGCAGGGTTTAATCAGCCCCAGCATTTT. The rearrangement joins TRBV24-1 to TRBJ1-5; D possibly corresponds to TRBD1 (5 bases). V was cut by 5 bases and J by 4 bases, with 8 bases left in between. This CDR3 has 13 amino acids. Germline loops: CDR1 KGHDR, CDR2 SFDVKD.

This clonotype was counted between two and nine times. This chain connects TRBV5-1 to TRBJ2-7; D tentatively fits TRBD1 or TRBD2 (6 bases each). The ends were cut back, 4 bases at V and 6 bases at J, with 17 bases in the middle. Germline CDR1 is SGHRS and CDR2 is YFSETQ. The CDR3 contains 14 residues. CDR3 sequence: CASSRGPGKVEQYF. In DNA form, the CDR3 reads TGCGCCAGCAGCCGGGGGCCGGGTAAGGTCGAGCAGTACTTC.

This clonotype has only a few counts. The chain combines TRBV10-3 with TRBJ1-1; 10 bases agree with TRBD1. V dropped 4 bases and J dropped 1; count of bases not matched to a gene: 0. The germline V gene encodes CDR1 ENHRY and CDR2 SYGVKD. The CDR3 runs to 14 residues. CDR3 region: CAISGDRGNTEAFF. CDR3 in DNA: TGTGCCATCAGTGGGGACAGGGGGAACACTGAAGCTTTCTTT.

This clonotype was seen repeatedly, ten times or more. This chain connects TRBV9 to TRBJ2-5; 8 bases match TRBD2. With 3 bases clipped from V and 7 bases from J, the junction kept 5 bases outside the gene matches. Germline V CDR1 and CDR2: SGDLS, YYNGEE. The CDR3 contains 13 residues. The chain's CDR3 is CASSAGGAGTQYF. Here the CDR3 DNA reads TGTGCCAGCAGCGCCGGGGGGGCGGGGACCCAGTACTTC.

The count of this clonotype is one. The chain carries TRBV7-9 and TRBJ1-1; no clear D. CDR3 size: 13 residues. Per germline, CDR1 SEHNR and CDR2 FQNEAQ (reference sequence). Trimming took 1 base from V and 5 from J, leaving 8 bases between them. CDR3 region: CASSLVKETEAFF. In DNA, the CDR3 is TGTGCCAGCAGCTTAGTTAAGGAGACTGAAGCTTTCTTT.

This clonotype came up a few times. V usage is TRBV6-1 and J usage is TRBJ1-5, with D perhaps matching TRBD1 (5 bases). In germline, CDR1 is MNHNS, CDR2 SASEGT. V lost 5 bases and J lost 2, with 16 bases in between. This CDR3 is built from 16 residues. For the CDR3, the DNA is TGTGCCAGCAGTCCCTACGGAAGGGGAGGCAATCAGCCCCAGCATTTT. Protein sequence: CASSPYGRGGNQPQHF.

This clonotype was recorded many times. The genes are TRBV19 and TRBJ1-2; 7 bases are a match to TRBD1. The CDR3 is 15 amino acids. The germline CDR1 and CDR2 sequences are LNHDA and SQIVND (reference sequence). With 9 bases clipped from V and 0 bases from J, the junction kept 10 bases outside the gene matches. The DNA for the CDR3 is TGTGCCAGCCGACTAACAGGGGTCCCTAACTATGGCTACACCTTC. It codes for CASRLTGVPNYGYTF.

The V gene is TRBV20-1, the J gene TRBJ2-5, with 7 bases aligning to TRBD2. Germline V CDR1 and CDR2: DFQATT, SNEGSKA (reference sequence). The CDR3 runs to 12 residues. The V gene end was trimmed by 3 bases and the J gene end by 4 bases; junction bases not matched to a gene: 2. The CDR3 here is CSASGRRETQYF. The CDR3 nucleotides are TGCAGTGCTAGCGGGAGGAGAGAGACCCAGTACTTC.

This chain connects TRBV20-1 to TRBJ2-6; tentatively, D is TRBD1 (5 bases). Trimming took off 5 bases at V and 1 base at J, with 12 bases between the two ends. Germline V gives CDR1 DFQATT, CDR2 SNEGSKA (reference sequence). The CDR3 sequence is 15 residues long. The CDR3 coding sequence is TGCAGTGCTCGGACACCTGATTCTGGGGCCAACGTCCTGACTTTC. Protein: CSARTPDSGANVLTF.

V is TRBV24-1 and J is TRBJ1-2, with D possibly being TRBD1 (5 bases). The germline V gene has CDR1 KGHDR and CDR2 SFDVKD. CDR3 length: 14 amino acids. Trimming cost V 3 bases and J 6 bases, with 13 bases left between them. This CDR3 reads CATSDGVRDHGYTF. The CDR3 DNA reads TGTGCCACCAGTGATGGGGTCAGGGACCATGGCTACACCTTC.

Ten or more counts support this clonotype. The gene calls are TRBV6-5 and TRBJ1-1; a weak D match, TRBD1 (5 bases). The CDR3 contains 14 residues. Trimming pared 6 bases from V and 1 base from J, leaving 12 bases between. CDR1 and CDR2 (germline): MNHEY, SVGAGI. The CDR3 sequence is CASRVPGPNTEAFF. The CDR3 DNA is TGTGCCAGCAGAGTTCCGGGACCGAACACTGAAGCTTTCTTT.

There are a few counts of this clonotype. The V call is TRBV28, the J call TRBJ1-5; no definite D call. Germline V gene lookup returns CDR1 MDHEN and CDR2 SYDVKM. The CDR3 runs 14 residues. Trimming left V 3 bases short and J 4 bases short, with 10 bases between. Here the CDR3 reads CASSFFLQNQPQHF. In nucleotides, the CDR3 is TGTGCCAGCAGTTTTTTCCTTCAAAATCAGCCCCAGCATTTT.

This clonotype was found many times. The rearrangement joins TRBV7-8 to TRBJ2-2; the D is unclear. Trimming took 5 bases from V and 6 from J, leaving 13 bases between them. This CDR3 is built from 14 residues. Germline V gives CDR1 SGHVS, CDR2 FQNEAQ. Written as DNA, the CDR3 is TGTGCCAGCAGCCCCGTATGGCCCGCCGGGGAGCTGTTTTTT. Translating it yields CASSPVWPAGELFF.

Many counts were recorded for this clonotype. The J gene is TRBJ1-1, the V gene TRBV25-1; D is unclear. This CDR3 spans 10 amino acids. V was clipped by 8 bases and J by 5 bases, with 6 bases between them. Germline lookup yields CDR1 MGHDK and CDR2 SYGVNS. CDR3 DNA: TGTGCCAGCCGGGGAACTGAAGCTTTCTTT. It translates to CASRGTEAFF.

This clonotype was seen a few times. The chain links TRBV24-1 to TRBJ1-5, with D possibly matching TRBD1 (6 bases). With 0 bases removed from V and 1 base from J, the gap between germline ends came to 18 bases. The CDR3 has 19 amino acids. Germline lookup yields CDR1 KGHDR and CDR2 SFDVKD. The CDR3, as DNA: TGTGCCACCAGTGATTTGGGCCAGGGGAGGAGAGGAAGCAATCAGCCCCAGCATTTT. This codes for CATSDLGQGRRGSNQPQHF.

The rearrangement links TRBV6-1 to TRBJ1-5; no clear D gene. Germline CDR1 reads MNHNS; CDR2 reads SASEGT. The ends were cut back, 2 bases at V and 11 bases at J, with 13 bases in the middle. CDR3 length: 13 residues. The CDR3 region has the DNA TGTGCCAGCAGTGAAACCGACTCGCAGGCCCAGCATTTT. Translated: CASSETDSQAQHF.

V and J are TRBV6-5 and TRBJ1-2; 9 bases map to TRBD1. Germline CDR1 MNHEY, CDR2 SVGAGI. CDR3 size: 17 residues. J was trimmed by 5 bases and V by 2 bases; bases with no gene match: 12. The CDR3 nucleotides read TGTGCCAGCAGTTACACCGGGACAGGGAAGGGGTTTTATGGCTACACCTTC. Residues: CASSYTGTGKGFYGYTF.

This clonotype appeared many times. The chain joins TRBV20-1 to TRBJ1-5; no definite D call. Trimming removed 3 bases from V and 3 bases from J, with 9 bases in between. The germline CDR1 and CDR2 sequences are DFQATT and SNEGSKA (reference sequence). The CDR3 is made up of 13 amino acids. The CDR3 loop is CSARGSNNQPQHF. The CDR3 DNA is TGCAGTGCTAGGGGATCGAACAATCAGCCCCAGCATTTT.

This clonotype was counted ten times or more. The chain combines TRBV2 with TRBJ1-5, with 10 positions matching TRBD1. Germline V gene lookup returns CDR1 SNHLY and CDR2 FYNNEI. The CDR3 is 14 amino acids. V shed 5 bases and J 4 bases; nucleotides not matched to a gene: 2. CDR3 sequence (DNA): TGTGCCAGCAGTCCGGACAGGGGGAATCAGCCCCAGCATTTT. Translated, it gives CASSPDRGNQPQHF.

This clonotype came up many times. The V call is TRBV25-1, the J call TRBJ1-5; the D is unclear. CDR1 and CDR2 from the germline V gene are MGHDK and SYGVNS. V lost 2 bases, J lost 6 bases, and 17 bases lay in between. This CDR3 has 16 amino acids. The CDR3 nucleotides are TGTGCCAGCAGTGAAAACGGGCCCCTCGGAAGTCAGCCCCAGCATTTT. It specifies CASSENGPLGSQPQHF. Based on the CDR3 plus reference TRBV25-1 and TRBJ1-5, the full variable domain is EADIYQTPRYLVIGTGKKITLECSQTMGHDKMYWYQQDPGMELHLIHYSYGVNSTEKGDLSSESTVSRIRTEHFPLTLESARPSHTSQYLCASSENGPLGSQPQHFGDGTRLSIL.